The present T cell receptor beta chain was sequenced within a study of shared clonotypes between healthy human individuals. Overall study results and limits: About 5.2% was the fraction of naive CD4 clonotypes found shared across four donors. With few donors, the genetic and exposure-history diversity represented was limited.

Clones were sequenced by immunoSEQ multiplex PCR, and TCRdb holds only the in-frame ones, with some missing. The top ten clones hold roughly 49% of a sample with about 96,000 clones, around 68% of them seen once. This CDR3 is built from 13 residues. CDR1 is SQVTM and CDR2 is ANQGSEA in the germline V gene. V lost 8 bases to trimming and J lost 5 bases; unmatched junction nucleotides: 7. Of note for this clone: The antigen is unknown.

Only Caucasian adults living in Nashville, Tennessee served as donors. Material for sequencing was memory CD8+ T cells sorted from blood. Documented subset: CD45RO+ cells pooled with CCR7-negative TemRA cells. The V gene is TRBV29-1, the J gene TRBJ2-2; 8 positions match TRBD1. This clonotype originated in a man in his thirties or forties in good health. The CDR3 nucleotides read TGCAGCACGGGGACAGGCGGGACCGGGGAGCTGTTTTTT. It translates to CSTGTGGTGELFF.